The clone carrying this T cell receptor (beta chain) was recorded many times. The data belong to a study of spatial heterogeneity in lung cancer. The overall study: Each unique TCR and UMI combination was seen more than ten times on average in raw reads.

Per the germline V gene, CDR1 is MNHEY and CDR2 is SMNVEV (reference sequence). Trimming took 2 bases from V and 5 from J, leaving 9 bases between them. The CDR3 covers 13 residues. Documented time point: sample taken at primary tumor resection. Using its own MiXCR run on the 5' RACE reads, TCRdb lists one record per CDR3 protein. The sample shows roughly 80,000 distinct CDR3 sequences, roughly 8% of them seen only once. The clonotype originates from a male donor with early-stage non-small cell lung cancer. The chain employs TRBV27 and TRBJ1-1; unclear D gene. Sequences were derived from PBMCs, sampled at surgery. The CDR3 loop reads CASSLIQGTEAFF. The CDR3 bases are TGTGCCAGCAGTTTAATCCAAGGGACTGAAGCTTTCTTT.